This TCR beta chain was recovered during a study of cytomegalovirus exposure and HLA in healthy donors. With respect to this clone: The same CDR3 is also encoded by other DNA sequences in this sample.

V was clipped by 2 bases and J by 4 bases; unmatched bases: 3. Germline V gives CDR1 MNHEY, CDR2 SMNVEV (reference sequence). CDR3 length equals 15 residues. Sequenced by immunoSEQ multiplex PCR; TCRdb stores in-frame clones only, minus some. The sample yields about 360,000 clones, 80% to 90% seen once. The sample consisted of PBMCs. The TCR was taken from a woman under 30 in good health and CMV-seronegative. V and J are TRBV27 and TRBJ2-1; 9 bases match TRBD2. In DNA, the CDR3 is TGTGCCAGCAGTTTAGGCGGGGGGGTTTACAATGAGCAGTTCTTC. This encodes CASSLGGGVYNEQFF.